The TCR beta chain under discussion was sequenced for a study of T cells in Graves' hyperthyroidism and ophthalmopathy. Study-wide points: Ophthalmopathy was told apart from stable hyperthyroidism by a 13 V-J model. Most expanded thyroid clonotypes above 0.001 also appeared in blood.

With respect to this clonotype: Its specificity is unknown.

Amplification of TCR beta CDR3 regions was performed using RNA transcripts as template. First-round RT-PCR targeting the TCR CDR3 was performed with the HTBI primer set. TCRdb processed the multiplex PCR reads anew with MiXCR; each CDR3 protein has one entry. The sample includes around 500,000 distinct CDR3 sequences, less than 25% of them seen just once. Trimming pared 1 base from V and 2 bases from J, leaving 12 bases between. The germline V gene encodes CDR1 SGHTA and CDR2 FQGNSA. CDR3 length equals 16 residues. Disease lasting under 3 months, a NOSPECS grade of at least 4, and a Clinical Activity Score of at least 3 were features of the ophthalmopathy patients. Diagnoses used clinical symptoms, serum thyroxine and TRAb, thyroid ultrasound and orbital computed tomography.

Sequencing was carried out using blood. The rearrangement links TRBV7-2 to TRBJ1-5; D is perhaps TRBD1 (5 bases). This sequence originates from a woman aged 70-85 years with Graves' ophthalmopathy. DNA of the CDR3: TGTGCCAGCAGCTTAGTAGGGGTGGGTGGCAATCAGCCCCAGCATTTT. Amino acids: CASSLVGVGGNQPQHF. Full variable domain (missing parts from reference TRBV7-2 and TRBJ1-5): GAGVSQSPSNKVTEKGKDVELRCDPISGHTALYWYRQSLGQGLEFLIYFQGNSAPDKSGLPSDRFSAERTGGSVSTLTIQRTQQEDSAVYLCASSLVGVGGNQPQHFGDGTRLSIL.